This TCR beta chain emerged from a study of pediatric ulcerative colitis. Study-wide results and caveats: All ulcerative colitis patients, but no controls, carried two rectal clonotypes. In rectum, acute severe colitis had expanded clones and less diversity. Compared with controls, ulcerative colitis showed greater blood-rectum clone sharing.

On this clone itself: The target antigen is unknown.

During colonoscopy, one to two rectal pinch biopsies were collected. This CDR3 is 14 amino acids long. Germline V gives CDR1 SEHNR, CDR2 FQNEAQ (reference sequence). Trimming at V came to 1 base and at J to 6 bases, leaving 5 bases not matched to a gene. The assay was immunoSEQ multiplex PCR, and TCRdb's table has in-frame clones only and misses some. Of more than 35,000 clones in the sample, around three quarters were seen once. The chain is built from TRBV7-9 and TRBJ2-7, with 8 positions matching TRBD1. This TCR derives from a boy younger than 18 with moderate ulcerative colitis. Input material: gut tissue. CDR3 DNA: TGTGCCAGCAGCTTAGTTGAGGACAGGGTCGAGCAGTACTTC. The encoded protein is CASSLVEDRVEQYF.